A single sample is the source of the 10 T cell receptor beta chains below, sequenced in a study of beta chain features in type 1 diabetes. Reverse transcribing all isolated RNA meant expressed TCRB transcripts were sequenced. The repertoire was sequenced with immunoSEQ multiplex PCR; TCRdb's copy has only in-frame clones and lacks some. The sample gives 300,000 to 400,000 clones, approximately 10% of which show up once; 0.015% is in the top ten. Sequencing was performed on naive CD4+ T cells from blood. The receptors were sampled from a young woman in good health.

This clone was picked up a small number of times. The chain combines TRBV6-5 with TRBJ2-7; TRBD1 matches at 8 bases. With 2 bases clipped from V and 7 bases from J, the junction kept 7 bases outside the gene matches. The CDR3 consists of 14 residues. Per germline, CDR1 MNHEY and CDR2 SVGAGI. CDR3 sequence (DNA): TGTGCCAGCAGTTACGTAGGACAGGGAGGTGAGCAGTACTTC. This gives the protein CASSYVGQGGEQYF.

This sequence joins TRBV4-3 and TRBJ2-2; D might be TRBD1 (5 bases). CDR3 size: 14 residues. V lost 0 bases, J lost 6 bases, and 8 bases lay in between. From germline, CDR1 is LGHNA and CDR2 YSLEER. The CDR3 loop reads CASSQEAGPGELFF. CDR3 in DNA: TGCGCCAGCAGCCAAGAGGCAGGGCCCGGGGAGCTGTTTTTT.

The CDR3 sequence is CASSLTGTTSYEQYF. DNA for the CDR3: TGTGCCAGCAGCCTAACAGGGACCACATCCTACGAGCAGTACTTC. The gene calls are TRBV28 and TRBJ2-7, with D perhaps TRBD1 (6 bases). The CDR3 consists of 15 residues. V was trimmed by 6 bases and J by 1 base, leaving 16 bases between them. Germline lookup yields CDR1 MDHEN and CDR2 SYDVKM.

This chain's CDR3 is CATSRDDRSGGNEQFF. In DNA, the CDR3 is TGTGCCACCAGCAGAGATGACCGATCAGGGGGCAATGAGCAGTTCTTC. The chain joins TRBV15 to TRBJ2-1; TRBD1 agrees at 7 bases. This CDR3 contains 16 residues. Germline trimming cut 0 bases from V and 6 bases from J; bases unmatched to any gene: 8. Germline V gives CDR1 LNHNV, CDR2 YYDKDF (reference sequence).

The gene calls are TRBV9 and TRBJ2-6; the match to TRBD2 covers 8 bases. CDR1 is SGDLS, CDR2 YYNGEE, per germline. The V gene end was trimmed by 1 base and the J gene end by 2 bases; junction bases not matched to a gene: 8. CDR3 length: 18 residues. The CDR3 bases are TGTGCCAGCAGCGTAAACCGCGCGGGGGGAACTGGGGCCAACGTCCTGACTTTC. Amino acids: CASSVNRAGGTGANVLTF.

V gene TRBV7-2 combines with J gene TRBJ2-1; the match to TRBD2 covers 14 bases. Germline trimming cut 3 bases from V and 7 bases from J; bases unmatched to any gene: 11. Germline V gene sequence: CDR1 SGHTA, CDR2 FQGNSA. The CDR3 spans 18 residues. This chain's CDR3 is CASSFAGTSGSTPNEQFF. In DNA, the CDR3 is TGTGCCAGCAGCTTTGCCGGGACTAGCGGGAGTACTCCAAATGAGCAGTTCTTC.

The chain uses TRBV27 and TRBJ2-2; no firm D call. Per germline, CDR1 MNHEY and CDR2 SMNVEV (reference sequence). Trimming removed 3 bases from V and 6 bases from J, with 17 bases in between. CDR3 size: 16 residues. CDR3 region: CASSFRPPGDAGELFF. As DNA, the CDR3 is TGTGCCAGCAGTTTTCGCCCCCCCGGAGACGCCGGGGAGCTGTTTTTT.

The CDR3 DNA reads as TGTGCCAGCAGGTGGGCTAGCGGGAGCGATGAGCAGTTCTTC. This sequence encodes CASRWASGSDEQFF. The V gene is TRBV2, the J gene TRBJ2-1; TRBD2 aligns across 10 bases. V lost 6 bases to trimming and J lost 8 bases; unmatched junction nucleotides: 7. There are 14 residues in the CDR3. Germline V gene data show CDR1 as SNHLY and CDR2 as FYNNEI. Complete variable domain (other parts from reference TRBV2 and TRBJ2-1): EPEVTQTPSHQVTQMGQEVILRCVPISNHLYFYWYRQILGQKVEFLVSFYNNEISEKSEIFDDQFSVERPDGSNFTLKIRSTKLEDSAMYFCASRWASGSDEQFFGPGTRLTVL.

The chain recombines TRBV5-4 with TRBJ1-1; a weak D match, TRBD1 (6 bases). The germline CDR1 and CDR2 sequences are SGHNT and YYREEE (reference sequence). Between the trimmed V and J ends, which lost 0 bases and 11 bases, there was a span of 14 bases. CDR3 length equals 13 residues. DNA for the CDR3: TGTGCCAGCAGCTTGGTTCCGGGGGGCAGCGCTTTCTTT. Amino acid sequence: CASSLVPGGSAFF. Full variable domain (missing parts from reference TRBV5-4 and TRBJ1-1): ETGVTQSPTHLIKTRGQQVTLRCSSQSGHNTVSWYQQALGQGPQFIFQYYREEENGRGNFPPRFSGLQFPNYSSELNVNALELDDSALYLCASSLVPGGSAFFGQGTRLTVV.

The chain links TRBV9 to TRBJ2-1; 11 nucleotides match TRBD2. V dropped 4 bases and J dropped 8; count of bases not matched to a gene: 8. The germline gives CDR1 SGDLS, CDR2 YYNGEE. The CDR3 contains 15 residues. In nucleotides, the CDR3 is TGTGCCAGCAGCAAATTAGCGGGAGGGGGGGATGAGCAGTTCTTC. Its translation: CASSKLAGGGDEQFF.